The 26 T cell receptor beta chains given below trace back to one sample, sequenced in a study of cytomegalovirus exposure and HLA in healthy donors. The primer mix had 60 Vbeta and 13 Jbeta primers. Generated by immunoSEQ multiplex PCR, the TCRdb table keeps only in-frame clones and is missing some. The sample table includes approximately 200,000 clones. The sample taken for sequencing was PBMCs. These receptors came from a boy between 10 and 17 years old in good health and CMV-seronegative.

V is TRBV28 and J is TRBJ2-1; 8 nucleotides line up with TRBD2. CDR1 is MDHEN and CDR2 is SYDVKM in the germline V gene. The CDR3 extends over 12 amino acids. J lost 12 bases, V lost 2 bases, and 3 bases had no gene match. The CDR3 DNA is TGTGCCAGCAGTTTACCGCGGGGGGCGCAGTTCTTC. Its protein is CASSLPRGAQFF.

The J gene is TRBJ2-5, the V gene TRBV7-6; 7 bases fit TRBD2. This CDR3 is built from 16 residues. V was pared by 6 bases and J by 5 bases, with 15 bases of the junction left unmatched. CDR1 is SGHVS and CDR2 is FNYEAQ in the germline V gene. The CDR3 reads CASRYPGLPAGETQYF. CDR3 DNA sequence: TGTGCCAGCAGGTATCCGGGACTACCCGCGGGGGAGACCCAGTACTTC. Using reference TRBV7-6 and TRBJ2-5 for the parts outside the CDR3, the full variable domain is GAGVSQSPRYKVTKRGQDVALRCDPISGHVSLYWYRQALGQGPEFLTYFNYEAQQDKSGLPNDRFSAERPEGSISTLTIQRTEQRDSAMYRCASRYPGLPAGETQYFGPGTRLLVL.

CDR3 coding DNA: TGTGCCAGCACTAGGGGGACAGTAAACACTGAAGCTTTCTTT. It yields the protein CASTRGTVNTEAFF. V gene TRBV7-9 combines with J gene TRBJ1-1, with 7 bases matching TRBD1. The CDR3 contains 14 residues. V lost 7 bases and J lost 2; bases outside the gene matches: 7. Germline V gene sequence: CDR1 SEHNR, CDR2 FQNEAQ (reference sequence). Looking up the rest from reference TRBV7-9 and TRBJ1-1 gives the full variable domain: DTGVSQNPRHKITKRGQNVTFRCDPISEHNRLYWYRQTLGQGPEFLTYFQNEAQLEKSRLLSDRFSAERPKGSFSTLEIQRTEQGDSAMYLCASTRGTVNTEAFFGQGTRLTVV.

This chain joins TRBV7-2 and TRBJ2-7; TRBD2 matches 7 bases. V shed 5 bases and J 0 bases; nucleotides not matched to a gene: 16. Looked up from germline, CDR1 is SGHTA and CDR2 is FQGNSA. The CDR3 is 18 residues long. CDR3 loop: CASSRNPSGGVSSYEQYF. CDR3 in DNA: TGTGCCAGCAGCAGAAACCCTTCTGGGGGGGTGAGCTCCTACGAGCAGTACTTC.

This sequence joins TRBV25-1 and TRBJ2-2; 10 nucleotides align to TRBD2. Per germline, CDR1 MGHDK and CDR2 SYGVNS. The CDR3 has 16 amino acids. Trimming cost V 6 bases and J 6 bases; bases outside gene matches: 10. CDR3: CASSSRASGGPGELFF. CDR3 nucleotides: TGTGCCAGCAGCTCCCGGGCTAGCGGGGGTCCCGGGGAGCTGTTTTTT.

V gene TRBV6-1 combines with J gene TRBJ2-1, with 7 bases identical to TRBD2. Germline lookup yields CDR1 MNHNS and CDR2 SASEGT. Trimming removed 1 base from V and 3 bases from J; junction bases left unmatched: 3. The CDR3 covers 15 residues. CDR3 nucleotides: TGTGCCAGCAGTGAAGGCGGCGGGGGCTACAATGAGCAGTTCTTC. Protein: CASSEGGGGYNEQFF.

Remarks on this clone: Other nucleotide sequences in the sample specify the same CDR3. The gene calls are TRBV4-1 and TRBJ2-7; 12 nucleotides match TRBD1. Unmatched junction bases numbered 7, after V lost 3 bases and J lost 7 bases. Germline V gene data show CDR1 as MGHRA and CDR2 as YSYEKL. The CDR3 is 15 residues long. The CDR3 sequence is CASSQTGTGGTEQYF. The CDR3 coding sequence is TGCGCCAGCAGCCAGACCGGGACAGGGGGCACTGAGCAGTACTTC.

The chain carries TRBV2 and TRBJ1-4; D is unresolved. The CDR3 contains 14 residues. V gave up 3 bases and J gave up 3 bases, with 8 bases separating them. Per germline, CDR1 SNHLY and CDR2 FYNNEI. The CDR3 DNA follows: TGTGCCAGCAGTGATGGAGTATCTAATGAAAAACTGTTTTTT. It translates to CASSDGVSNEKLFF. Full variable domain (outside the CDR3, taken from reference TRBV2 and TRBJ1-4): EPEVTQTPSHQVTQMGQEVILRCVPISNHLYFYWYRQILGQKVEFLVSFYNNEISEKSEIFDDQFSVERPDGSNFTLKIRSTKLEDSAMYFCASSDGVSNEKLFFGSGTQLSVL.

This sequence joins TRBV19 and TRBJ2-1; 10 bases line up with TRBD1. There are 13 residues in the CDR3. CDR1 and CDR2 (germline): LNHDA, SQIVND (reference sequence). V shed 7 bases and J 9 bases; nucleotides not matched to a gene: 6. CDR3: CASTLTGGREQFF. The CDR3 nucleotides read TGTGCCAGTACCCTGACAGGGGGCCGTGAGCAGTTCTTC.

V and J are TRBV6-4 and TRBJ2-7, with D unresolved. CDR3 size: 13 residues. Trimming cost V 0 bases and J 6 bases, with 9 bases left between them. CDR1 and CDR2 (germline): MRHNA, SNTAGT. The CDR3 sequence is CASSDSISGEQYF. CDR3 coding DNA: TGTGCCAGCAGTGACTCGATATCGGGCGAGCAGTACTTC.

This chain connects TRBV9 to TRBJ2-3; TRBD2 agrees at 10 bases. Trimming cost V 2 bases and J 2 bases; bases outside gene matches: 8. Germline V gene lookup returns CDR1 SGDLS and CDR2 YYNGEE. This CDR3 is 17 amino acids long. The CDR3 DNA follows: TGTGCCAGCAGCGTCGGGCTAGCGGGGGTTACCACAGATACGCAGTATTTT. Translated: CASSVGLAGVTTDTQYF.

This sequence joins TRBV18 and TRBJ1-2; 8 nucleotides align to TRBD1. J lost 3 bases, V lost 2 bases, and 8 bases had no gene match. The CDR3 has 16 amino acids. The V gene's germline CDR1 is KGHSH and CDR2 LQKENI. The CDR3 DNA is TGTGCCAGCTCACCAGGAGTGGACAGGGCCGACTATGGCTACACCTTC. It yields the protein CASSPGVDRADYGYTF.

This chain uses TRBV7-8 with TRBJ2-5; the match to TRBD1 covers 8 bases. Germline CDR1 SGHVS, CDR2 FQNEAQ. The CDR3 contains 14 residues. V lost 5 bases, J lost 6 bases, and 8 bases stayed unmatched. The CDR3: CASSLRTGKQTQYF. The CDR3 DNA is TGTGCCAGCAGCCTCCGGACAGGGAAGCAGACCCAGTACTTC.

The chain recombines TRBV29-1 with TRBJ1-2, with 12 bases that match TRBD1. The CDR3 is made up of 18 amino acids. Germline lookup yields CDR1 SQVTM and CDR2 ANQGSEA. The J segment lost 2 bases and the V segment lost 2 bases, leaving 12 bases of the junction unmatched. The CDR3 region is CSVEFPERGTGGNYGYTF. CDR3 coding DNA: TGCAGCGTTGAATTCCCTGAGAGGGGGACAGGGGGCAACTATGGCTACACCTTC.

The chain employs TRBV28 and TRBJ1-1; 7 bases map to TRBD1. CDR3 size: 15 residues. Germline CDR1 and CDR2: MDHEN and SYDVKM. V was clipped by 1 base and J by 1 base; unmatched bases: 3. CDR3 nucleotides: TGTGCCAGCAGTTTATCCCGGACAGGGAACACTGAAGCTTTCTTT. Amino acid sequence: CASSLSRTGNTEAFF.

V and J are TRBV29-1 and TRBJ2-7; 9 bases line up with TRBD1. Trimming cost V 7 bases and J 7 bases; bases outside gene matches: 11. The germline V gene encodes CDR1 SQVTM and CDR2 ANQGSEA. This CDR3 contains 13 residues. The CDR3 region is CSARTGDGREQYF. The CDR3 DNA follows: TGCAGCGCCCGGACAGGGGATGGGAGGGAGCAGTACTTC.

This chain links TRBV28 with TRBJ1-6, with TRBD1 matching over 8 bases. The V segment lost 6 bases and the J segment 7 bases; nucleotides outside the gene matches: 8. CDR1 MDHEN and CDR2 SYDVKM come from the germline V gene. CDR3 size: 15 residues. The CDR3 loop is CASSRWGQENSPLHF. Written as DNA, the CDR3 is TGTGCCAGCAGCCGTTGGGGACAGGAGAATTCACCCCTCCACTTT. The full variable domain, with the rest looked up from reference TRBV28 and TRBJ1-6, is DVKVTQSSRYLVKRTGEKVFLECVQDMDHENMFWYRQDPGLGLRLIYFSYDVKMKEKGDIPEGYSVSREKKERFSLILESASTNQTSMYLCASSRWGQENSPLHFGNGTRLTVT.

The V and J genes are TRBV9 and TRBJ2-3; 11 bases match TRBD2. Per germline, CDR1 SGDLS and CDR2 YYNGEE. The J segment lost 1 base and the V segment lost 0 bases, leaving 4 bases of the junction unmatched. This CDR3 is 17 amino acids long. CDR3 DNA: TGTGCCAGCAGCGTAGGACTAGCGGGGCCCGGCACAGATACGCAGTATTTT. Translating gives CASSVGLAGPGTDTQYF.

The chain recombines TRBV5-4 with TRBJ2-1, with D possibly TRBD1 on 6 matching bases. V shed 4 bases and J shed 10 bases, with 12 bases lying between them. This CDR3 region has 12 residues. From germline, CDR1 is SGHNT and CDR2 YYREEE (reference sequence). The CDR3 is CASSITGTEQFF. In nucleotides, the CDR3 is TGTGCCAGCAGCATCACCGGGACAGAGCAGTTCTTC.

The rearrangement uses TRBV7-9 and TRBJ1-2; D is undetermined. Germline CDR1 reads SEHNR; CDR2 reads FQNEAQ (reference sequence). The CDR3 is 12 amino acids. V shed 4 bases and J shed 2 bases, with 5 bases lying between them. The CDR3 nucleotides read TGTGCCAGCAGCTGGGCGAACTATGGCTACACCTTC. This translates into CASSWANYGYTF.

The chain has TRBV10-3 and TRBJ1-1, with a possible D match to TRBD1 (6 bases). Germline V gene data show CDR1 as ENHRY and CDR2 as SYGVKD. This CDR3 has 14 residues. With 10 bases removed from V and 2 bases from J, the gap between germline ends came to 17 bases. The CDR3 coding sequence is TGTGCCACCCTCCAGGGGATCGAAAACACTGAAGCTTTCTTT. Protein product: CATLQGIENTEAFF.

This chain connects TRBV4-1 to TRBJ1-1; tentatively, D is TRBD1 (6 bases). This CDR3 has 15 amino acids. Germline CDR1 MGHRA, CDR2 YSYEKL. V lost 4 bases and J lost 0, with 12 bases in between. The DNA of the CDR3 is TGCGCCAGCAGCCTGGAGGGGGGGATGAACACTGAAGCTTTCTTT. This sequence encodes CASSLEGGMNTEAFF.

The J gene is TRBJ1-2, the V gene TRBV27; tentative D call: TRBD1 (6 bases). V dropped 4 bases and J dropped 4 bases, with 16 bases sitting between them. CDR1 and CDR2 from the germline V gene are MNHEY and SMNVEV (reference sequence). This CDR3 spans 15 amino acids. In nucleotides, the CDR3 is TGTGCCAGCAGTTCCGGACAGACACCAATCTATGGCTACACCTTC. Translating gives CASSSGQTPIYGYTF.

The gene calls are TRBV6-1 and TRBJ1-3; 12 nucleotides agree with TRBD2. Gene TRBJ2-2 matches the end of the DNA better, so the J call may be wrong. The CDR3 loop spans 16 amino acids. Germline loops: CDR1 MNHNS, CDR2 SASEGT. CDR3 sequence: CASSGLAGANTGELFF. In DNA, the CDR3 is TGTGCCAGCAGTGGACTAGCGGGGGCCAACACCGGGGAGCTGTTTTTT.

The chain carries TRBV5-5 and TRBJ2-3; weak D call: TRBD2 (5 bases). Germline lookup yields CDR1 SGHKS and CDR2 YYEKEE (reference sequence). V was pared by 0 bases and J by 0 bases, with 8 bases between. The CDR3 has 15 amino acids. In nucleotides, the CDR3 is TGTGCCAGCAGCTTGGTCGGCGGGAGCACAGATACGCAGTATTTT. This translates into CASSLVGGSTDTQYF.

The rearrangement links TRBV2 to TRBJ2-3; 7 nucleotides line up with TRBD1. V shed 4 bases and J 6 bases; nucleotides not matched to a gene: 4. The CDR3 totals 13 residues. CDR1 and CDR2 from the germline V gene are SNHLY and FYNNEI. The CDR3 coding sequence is TGTGCCAGCAGTGTGACCAGGGGGGATACGCAGTATTTT. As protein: CASSVTRGDTQYF.